Reported below is one T cell receptor beta chain. Its antigen is unknown. Naive CD8 populations comprised CD45RO-negative cells positively selected for CCR7, excluding terminally differentiated effector memory CD45RA+ cells. The entry originates in a study of shared clonotypes between healthy human individuals. For the study at large: The donors, a couple of women and a few men, were aged 18 to 49. Findings and caveats of the study: Against clonotypes common to all four donors, non-shared ones had lower generation probabilities.

TCRdb's table, derived via immunoSEQ multiplex PCR, lists solely in-frame clones and lacks some. The sample lists some 1,900,000 clones; about 95% were seen once. V gave up 2 bases and J gave up 11 bases, with 18 bases separating them. The CDR3 length is 14 residues. CDR1 MNHEY and CDR2 SVGAGI come from the germline V gene. The sequenced material came from naive CD8+ T cells sorted from blood. The TCR sequence derives from a man aged 18 to 35 in good health. This chain joins TRBV6-5 and TRBJ1-1; D might be TRBD1 (5 bases). The CDR3 sequence: CASSYQEGPLGAFF. The CDR3, as DNA: TGTGCCAGCAGTTACCAAGAGGGGCCGCTCGGGGCTTTCTTT.